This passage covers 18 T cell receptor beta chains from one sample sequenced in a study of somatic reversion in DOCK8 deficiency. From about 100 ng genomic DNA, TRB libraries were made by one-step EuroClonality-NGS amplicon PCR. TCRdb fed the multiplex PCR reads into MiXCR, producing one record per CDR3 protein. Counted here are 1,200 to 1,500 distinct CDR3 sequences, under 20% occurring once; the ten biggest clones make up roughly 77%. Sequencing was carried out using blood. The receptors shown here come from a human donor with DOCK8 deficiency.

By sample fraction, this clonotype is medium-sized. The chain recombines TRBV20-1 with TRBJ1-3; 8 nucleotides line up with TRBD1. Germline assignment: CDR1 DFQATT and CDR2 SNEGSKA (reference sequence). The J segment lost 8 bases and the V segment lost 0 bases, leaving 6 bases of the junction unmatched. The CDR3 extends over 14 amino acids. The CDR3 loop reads CSARDTTGEYTIYF. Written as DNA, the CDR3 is TGCAGTGCTAGAGACACGACAGGGGAGTACACCATATATTTT.

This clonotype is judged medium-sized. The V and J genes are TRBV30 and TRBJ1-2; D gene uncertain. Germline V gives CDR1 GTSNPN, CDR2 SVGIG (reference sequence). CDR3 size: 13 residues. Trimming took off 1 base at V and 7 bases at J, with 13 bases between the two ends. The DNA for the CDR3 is TGTGCCTGGAGTGAGGGCCTAGGGAGTGGCTACACCTTC. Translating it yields CAWSEGLGSGYTF. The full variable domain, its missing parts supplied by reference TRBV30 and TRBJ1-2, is SQTIHQWPATLVQPVGSPLSLECTVEGTSNPNLYWYRQAAGRGLQLLFYSVGIGQISSEVPQNLSASRPQDRQFILSSKKLLLSDSGFYLCAWSEGLGSGYTFGSGTRLTVV.

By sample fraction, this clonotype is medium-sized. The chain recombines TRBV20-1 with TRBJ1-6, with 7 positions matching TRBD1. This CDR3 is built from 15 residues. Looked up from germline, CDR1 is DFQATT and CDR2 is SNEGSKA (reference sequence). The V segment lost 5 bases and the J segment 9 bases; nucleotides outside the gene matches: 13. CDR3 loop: CSALQGGRVGSPLHF. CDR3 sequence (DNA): TGCAGTGCTTTGCAGGGGGGAAGGGTCGGTTCACCCCTCCACTTT.

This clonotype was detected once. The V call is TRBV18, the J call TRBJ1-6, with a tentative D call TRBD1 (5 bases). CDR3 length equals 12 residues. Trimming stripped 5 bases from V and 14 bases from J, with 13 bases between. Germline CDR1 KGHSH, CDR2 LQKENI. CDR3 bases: TGTGCCAGCTCATGGGACTTTCAAACCCTCCACTTT. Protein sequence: CASSWDFQTLHF.

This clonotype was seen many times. In DNA form, the CDR3 reads TGTGCCAGCAGCTTTATGGAGGGAGGACTGAACACTGAAGCTTTCTTT. Its translation: CASSFMEGGLNTEAFF. This chain uses TRBV7-2 with TRBJ1-1; D not resolved. The CDR3 length is 16 residues. The V end lost 3 bases, the J end lost 0 bases, and 14 bases lay between the germline ends. CDR1 SGHTA and CDR2 FQGNSA come from the germline V gene.

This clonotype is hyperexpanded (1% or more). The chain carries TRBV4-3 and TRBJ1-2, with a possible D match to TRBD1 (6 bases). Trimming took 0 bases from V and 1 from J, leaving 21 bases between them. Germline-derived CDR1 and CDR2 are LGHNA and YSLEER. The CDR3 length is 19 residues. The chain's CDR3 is CASSQDWDDRPLDNYGYTF. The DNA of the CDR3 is TGCGCCAGCAGCCAAGATTGGGATGACAGGCCATTAGATAACTATGGCTACACCTTC.

As DNA, the CDR3 is TGTGCCAGCATCCCGGACGGGACAGACTACGAGCAGTACTTC. Its translation is CASIPDGTDYEQYF. The chain links TRBV6-2 or TRBV6-3 to TRBJ2-7; the match to TRBD1 covers 7 bases. The CDR3 spans 14 residues. The V segment lost 7 bases and the J segment 3 bases; nucleotides outside the gene matches: 9. The V gene's germline CDR1 is MNHEY and CDR2 SVGEGT.

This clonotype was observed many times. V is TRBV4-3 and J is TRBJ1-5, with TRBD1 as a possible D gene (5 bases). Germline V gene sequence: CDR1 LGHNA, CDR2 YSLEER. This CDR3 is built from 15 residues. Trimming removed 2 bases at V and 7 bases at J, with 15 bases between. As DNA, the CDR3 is TGCGCCAGCAGCCAACGTACAGGTTCGGGGCAGCCCCAGCATTTT. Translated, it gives CASSQRTGSGQPQHF.

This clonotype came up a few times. The CDR3 bases are TGTGCCAGCAGTGTTGACAGGGTGCTCTTCCCTGAAGCTTTCTTT. This sequence encodes CASSVDRVLFPEAFF. V is TRBV27 and J is TRBJ1-1; 7 nucleotides match TRBD1. CDR1 and CDR2 from the germline V gene are MNHEY and SMNVEV (reference sequence). Germline trimming cut 5 bases from V and 6 bases from J; bases unmatched to any gene: 12. This CDR3 is built from 15 residues.

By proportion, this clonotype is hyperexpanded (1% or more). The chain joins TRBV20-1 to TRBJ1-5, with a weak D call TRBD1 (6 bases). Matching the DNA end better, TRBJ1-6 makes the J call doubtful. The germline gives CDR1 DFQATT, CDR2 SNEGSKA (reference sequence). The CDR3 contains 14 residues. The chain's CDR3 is CSATNPGGSSPLHF. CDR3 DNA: TGCAGTGCTACAAACCCGGGGGGCAGTTCACCCCTCCACTTT.

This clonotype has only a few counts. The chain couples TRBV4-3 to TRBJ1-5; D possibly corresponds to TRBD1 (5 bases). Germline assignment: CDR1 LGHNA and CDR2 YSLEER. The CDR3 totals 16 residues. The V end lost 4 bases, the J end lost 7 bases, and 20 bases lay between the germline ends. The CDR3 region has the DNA TGCGCCAGCAGCCGCTGTTGCAGGGCCCTCCACCAGCCCCAGCATTTT. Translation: CASSRCCRALHQPQHF.

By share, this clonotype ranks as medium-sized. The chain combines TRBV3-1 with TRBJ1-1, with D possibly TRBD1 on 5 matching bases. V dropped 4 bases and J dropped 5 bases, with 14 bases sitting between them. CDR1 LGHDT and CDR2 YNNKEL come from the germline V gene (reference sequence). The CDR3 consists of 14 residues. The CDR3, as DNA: TGTGCCAGCAGCCGTACGAACGGGGGAACTGAAGCTTTCTTT. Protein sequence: CASSRTNGGTEAFF.

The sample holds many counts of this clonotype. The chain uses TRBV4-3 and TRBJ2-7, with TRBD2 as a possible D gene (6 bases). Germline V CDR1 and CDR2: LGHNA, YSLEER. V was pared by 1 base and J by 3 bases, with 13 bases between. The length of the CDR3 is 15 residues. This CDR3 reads CASSQGLGKVYEQYF. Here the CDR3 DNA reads TGCGCCAGCAGCCAAGGACTAGGAAAAGTCTACGAGCAGTACTTC.

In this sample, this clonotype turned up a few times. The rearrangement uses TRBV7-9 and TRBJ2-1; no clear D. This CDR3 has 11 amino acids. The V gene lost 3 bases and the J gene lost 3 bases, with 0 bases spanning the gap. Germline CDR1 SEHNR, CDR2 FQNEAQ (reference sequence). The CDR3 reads CASSFYNEQFF. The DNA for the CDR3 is TGTGCCAGCAGCTTCTACAATGAGCAGTTCTTC.

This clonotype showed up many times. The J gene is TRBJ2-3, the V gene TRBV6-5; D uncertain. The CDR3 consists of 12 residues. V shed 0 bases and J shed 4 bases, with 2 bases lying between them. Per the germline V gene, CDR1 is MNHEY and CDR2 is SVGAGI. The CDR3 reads CASSYSPDTQYF. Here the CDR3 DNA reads TGTGCCAGCAGTTACTCCCCAGATACGCAGTATTTT.

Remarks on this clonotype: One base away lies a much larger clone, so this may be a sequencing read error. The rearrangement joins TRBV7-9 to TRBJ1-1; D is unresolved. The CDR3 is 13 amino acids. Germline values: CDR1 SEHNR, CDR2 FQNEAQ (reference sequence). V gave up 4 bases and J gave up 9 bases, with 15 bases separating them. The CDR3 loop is CASSSATGRKAFF. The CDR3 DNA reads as TGTGCCAGCAGCTCAGCCACGGGCAGAAAAGCTTTCTTT.

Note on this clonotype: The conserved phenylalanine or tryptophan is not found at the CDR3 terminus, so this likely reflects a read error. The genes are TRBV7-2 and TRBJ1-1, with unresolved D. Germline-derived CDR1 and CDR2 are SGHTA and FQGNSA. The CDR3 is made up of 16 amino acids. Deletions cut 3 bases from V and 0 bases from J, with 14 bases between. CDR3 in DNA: TGTGCCAGCAGCTTTATGGAGGGAGGACTGAACACTGAAGCTTTCTCT. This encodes CASSFMEGGLNTEAFS.

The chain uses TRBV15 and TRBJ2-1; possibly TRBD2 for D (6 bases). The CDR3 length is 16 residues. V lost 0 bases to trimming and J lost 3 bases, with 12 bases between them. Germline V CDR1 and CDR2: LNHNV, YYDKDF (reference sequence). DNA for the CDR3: TGTGCCACCAGCAGAGACGCGGGGAGATTCTACAATGAGCAGTTCTTC. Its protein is CATSRDAGRFYNEQFF.